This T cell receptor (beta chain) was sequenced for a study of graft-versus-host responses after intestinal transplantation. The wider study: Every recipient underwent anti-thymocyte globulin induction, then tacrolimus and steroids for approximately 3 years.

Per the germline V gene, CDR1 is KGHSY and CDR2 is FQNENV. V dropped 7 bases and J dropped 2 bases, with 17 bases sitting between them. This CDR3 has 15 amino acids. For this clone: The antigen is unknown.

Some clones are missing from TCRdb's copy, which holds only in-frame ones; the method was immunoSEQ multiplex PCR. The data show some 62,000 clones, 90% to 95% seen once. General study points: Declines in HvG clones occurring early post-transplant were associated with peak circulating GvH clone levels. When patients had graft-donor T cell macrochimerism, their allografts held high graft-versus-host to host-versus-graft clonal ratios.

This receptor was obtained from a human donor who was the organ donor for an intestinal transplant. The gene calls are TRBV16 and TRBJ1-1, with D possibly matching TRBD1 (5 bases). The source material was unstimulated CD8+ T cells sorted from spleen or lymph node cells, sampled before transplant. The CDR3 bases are TGTGCCAGCATCCCGGTTATCGGGGGAAACACTGAAGCTTTCTTT. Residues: CASIPVIGGNTEAFF.